These T cell receptor beta chains were read from a single sample in a study of neurological immune-mediated disorders. TCRdb independently ran MiXCR on the 5' RACE reads; one entry per CDR3 protein. This table has roughly 45,000 distinct CDR3 sequences, roughly 14% appearing once. The sequenced sample was PBMCs. These receptor sequences come from a man aged 25-40 years in good health. CDR3s include the opening cysteine and the closing phenylalanine or tryptophan. The order of the fields is V gene, clone size, J gene, D gene, CDR3 DNA, CDR3 protein. A D gene is named only where the DNA matches it firmly. A clone size is listed for some rows: how often the clone was seen (once, few, many), or a class if it is expanded.

TRBV6-5	-	TRBJ1-2	-	TGTGCCAGCAGTAACCTCCGGGCGGGTATGGACTATGGCTACACCTTC	CASSNLRAGMDYGYTF
TRBV18	many	TRBJ2-1	-	TGTGCCAGCTCACCACAGGGTTCATTAAATGAGCAGTTCTTC	CASSPQGSLNEQFF
TRBV5-1	many	TRBJ2-5	TRBD1	TGCGCCAGCAGTCCGAGACAGGGGCTTCGGGAGACCCAGTACTTC	CASSPRQGLRETQYF
TRBV14	many	TRBJ2-1	-	TGTGCCAGCAGCCGCAGGGGCCCTCTACAGCGGGTTGACAATGAGCAGTTCTTC	CASSRRGPLQRVDNEQFF
TRBV29-1	many	TRBJ2-2	TRBD1	TGCAGCGTTGCCCCGGGGACAGGGGACCCCGGGGAGCTGTTTTTT	CSVAPGTGDPGELFF
TRBV20-1	many	TRBJ2-5	TRBD1	TGCAGTGCTATAATCAGGGGGTTCCAAGAGACCCAGTACTTC	CSAIIRGFQETQYF
TRBV20-1	many	TRBJ2-2	-	TGCAGTGCTAGGGATAGCGGAGTCGCGAACACCGGGGAGCTGTTTTTT	CSARDSGVANTGELFF
TRBV6-5	many	TRBJ2-3	TRBD1	TGTGCCAGCAGTTACTCGGCGGTCGGCAGGGGGACAGATACGCAGTATTTT	CASSYSAVGRGTDTQYF
TRBV7-9	-	TRBJ2-1	-	TGTGCCAGTCGGAAGAGCTCCTACAATGAGCAGTTCTTC	CASRKSSYNEQFF
TRBV5-1	many	TRBJ2-2	TRBD1	TGCGCCAGCAGAATCGGACAGGGGATGAAGATCGGGGAGCTGTTTTTT	CASRIGQGMKIGELFF
TRBV6-5	many	TRBJ2-7	-	TGTGCCAGCAGGGATCTAGACTACCCCGGCGTGGGCGGGGAGCAGTACTTC	CASRDLDYPGVGGEQYF
TRBV28	-	TRBJ1-3	TRBD1	TGTGCTAGCAGTTCAGGGAATCCGGGACAGTTATACTTTGGAAACACCACATATTTT	CASSSGNPGQLYFGNTTYF
TRBV5-1	-	TRBJ1-4	-	TGCGCCAGCAGCTCTGACGGACGGAATAATGAAAAACTGTTTTTT	CASSSDGRNNEKLFF
TRBV10-3	few	TRBJ2-7	-	TGTGCCATCAGTCCGGGGACCTACGAGCAGTACTTC	CAISPGTYEQYF
TRBV6-4	many	TRBJ2-2	-	TGTGCCAGCAGTGACTCGCTTAGGTTGACGGGAGAGGAGATTACCGGGGAGCTGTTTTTT	CASSDSLRLTGEEITGELFF
TRBV7-9	many	TRBJ2-3	-	TGTGCCAGCAGCGGCAGGGGATGGGTCGCAGATACGCAGTATTTT	CASSGRGWVADTQYF
TRBV5-6	many	TRBJ2-1	-	TGTGCCAGCAGCTTGAGAGGCTACAATGAGCAGTTCTTC	CASSLRGYNEQFF
TRBV5-1	-	TRBJ1-1	-	TGCGCCAGCAGCTTGGTGGGCAGCATGAACACTGAAGCTTTCTTT	CASSLVGSMNTEAFF